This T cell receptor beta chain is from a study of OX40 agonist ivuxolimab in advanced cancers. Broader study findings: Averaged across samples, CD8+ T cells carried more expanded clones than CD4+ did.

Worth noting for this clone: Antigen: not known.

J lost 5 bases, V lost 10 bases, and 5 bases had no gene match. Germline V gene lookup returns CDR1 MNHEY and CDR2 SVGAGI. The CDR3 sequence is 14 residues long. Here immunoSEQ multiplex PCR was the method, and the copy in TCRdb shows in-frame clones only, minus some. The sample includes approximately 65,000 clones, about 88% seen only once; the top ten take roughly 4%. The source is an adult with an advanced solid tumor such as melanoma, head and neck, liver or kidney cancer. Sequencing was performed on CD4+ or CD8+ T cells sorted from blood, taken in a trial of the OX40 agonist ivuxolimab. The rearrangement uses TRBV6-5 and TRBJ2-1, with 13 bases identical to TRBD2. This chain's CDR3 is CAMPLAGGNNEQFF. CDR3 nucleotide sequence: TGTGCCATGCCACTAGCGGGAGGGAACAATGAGCAGTTCTTC.